This passage covers 15 T cell receptor beta chains from one sample sequenced in a study of OX40 agonist ivuxolimab in advanced cancers. Sequencing used immunoSEQ multiplex PCR; TCRdb keeps in-frame clones, though not all of them. The data contain around 82,000 clones, about 89% of them singletons. This material consisted of CD4+ or CD8+ T cells sorted from blood, taken in a trial of the OX40 agonist ivuxolimab. The receptors were sampled from an adult with an advanced solid tumor such as melanoma, head and neck, liver or kidney cancer.

This sequence joins TRBV30 and TRBJ2-7, with 10 bases lining up with TRBD2. CDR1 and CDR2 from the germline V gene are GTSNPN and SVGIG (reference sequence). The ends lost 3 bases at V and 9 bases at J; junction bases unmatched: 8. The CDR3 is 13 amino acids. CDR3 loop: CAWRAPSGRAQYF. The CDR3 DNA is TGTGCCTGGAGAGCGCCTAGCGGGAGAGCGCAGTACTTC. The whole variable domain, remainder taken from reference TRBV30 and TRBJ2-7, is SQTIHQWPATLVQPVGSPLSLECTVEGTSNPNLYWYRQAAGRGLQLLFYSVGIGQISSEVPQNLSASRPQDRQFILSSKKLLLSDSGFYLCAWRAPSGRAQYFGPGTRLTVT.

The chain joins TRBV4-2 to TRBJ2-1; 9 bases are shared with TRBD1. CDR1 and CDR2 from the germline V gene are LGHNA and YNFKEQ. The V and J ends lost 5 bases and 7 bases, in that order; junction bases with no gene match: 9. The CDR3 runs to 15 residues. CDR3 loop: CASSAAGTGWNEQFF. CDR3 in DNA: TGTGCCAGCAGCGCGGCCGGGACAGGGTGGAATGAGCAGTTCTTC.

The V and J genes are TRBV5-1 and TRBJ2-7; the match to TRBD2 covers 15 bases. After removal of 3 bases from V and 3 bases from J, the junction contained 13 bases not matched to a gene. This CDR3 region has 19 residues. CDR1 is SGHRS and CDR2 is YFSETQ in the germline V gene. The CDR3 sequence is CASSSEGLAGGPAIYEQYF. Written as DNA, the CDR3 is TGCGCCAGCAGCTCGGAGGGACTAGCGGGAGGCCCAGCTATCTACGAGCAGTACTTC.

The table lists this clone with a few counts. The chain joins TRBV5-1 to TRBJ1-3, with a tentative D call TRBD1 (5 bases). The CDR3 length is 15 residues. Germline assignment: CDR1 SGHRS and CDR2 YFSETQ. Between the trimmed V and J ends, which lost 2 bases and 2 bases, there was a span of 11 bases. CDR3 sequence reads: CASSFNGGTGNTIYF. The CDR3 DNA follows: TGCGCCAGCAGCTTTAATGGGGGTACTGGAAACACCATATATTTT.

The chain recombines TRBV2 with TRBJ1-2; D gene ambiguous. This CDR3 contains 14 residues. Germline V lookup: CDR1 SNHLY, CDR2 FYNNEI. Trimming shortened V by 2 bases and J by 2 bases, and 9 bases separated the two germline ends. The CDR3 spells CASSELGENYGYTF. The CDR3 bases are TGTGCCAGCAGTGAACTTGGGGAAAACTATGGCTACACCTTC. The variable domain in full, completed from reference TRBV2 and TRBJ1-2, reads EPEVTQTPSHQVTQMGQEVILRCVPISNHLYFYWYRQILGQKVEFLVSFYNNEISEKSEIFDDQFSVERPDGSNFTLKIRSTKLEDSAMYFCASSELGENYGYTFGSGTRLTVV.

The CDR3 nucleotides read TGTGCCAGTTCGCAGGGGGGAAATCAGCCCCAGCATTTT. It encodes CASSQGGNQPQHF. This rearrangement joins TRBV19 to TRBJ1-5; 7 positions agree with TRBD1. CDR1 is LNHDA, CDR2 SQIVND, per germline (reference sequence). CDR3 length: 13 residues. V was pared by 8 bases and J by 4 bases, with 5 bases of the junction left unmatched.

This clone has just a few counts. The rearrangement uses TRBV18 and TRBJ1-1; unclear D gene. V lost 0 bases to trimming and J lost 1 base, with 9 bases between them. This CDR3 is built from 15 residues. Germline assignment: CDR1 KGHSH and CDR2 LQKENI. The CDR3 coding sequence is TGTGCCAGCTCACCACCGCTCCTCACGAACACTGAAGCTTTCTTT. It codes for CASSPPLLTNTEAFF.

The chain couples TRBV28 to TRBJ2-3, with 14 nucleotides matching TRBD2. The germline V gene encodes CDR1 MDHEN and CDR2 SYDVKM. The CDR3 has 18 residues. J lost 5 bases, V lost 3 bases, and 10 bases had no gene match. CDR3 nucleotide sequence: TGTGCCAGCAGTTTTCGCTACGGGACTAGCGGGAGAGGAGATACGCAGTATTTT. It translates to CASSFRYGTSGRGDTQYF.

In DNA form, the CDR3 reads TGTGCCAGCAGTTTAAGGGCAGGGGACCGGAACACCATATATTTT. Its protein is CASSLRAGDRNTIYF. The V and J genes are TRBV28 and TRBJ1-3, with D possibly being TRBD1 (6 bases). CDR3 length: 15 residues. The germline V gene has CDR1 MDHEN and CDR2 SYDVKM. V was clipped by 2 bases and J by 7 bases, with 15 bases between them. The whole variable domain, remainder taken from reference TRBV28 and TRBJ1-3, is DVKVTQSSRYLVKRTGEKVFLECVQDMDHENMFWYRQDPGLGLRLIYFSYDVKMKEKGDIPEGYSVSREKKERFSLILESASTNQTSMYLCASSLRAGDRNTIYFGEGSWLTVV.

The CDR3, as DNA: TGCGCCAGCAGCTTGGAGGGCGGGAGTGAGACCCAGTACTTC. The encoded protein is CASSLEGGSETQYF. The chain uses TRBV5-1 and TRBJ2-5; 7 bases agree with TRBD2. The ends lost 0 bases at V and 5 bases at J; junction bases unmatched: 4. The germline CDR1 and CDR2 sequences are SGHRS and YFSETQ. This CDR3 contains 14 residues.

The V call is TRBV28, the J call TRBJ2-7; no reliable D call. Deletions cut 3 bases from V and 2 bases from J, with 11 bases between. The CDR3 sequence is 14 residues long. Germline loops: CDR1 MDHEN, CDR2 SYDVKM. The CDR3 DNA reads as TGTGCCAGCAGTTTGATAGAGGCGGCCTACGAGCAGTACTTC. Translated: CASSLIEAAYEQYF.

V usage is TRBV19 and J usage is TRBJ2-7, with D possibly TRBD1 on 6 matching bases. CDR3 size: 16 residues. V lost 5 bases to trimming and J lost 2 bases, with 19 bases between them. Germline V gene sequence: CDR1 LNHDA, CDR2 SQIVND (reference sequence). CDR3 region: CASSVPKGTIPYEQYF. The CDR3 DNA follows: TGTGCCAGTAGTGTCCCCAAGGGGACAATACCCTACGAGCAGTACTTC.

The gene calls are TRBV6-6 and TRBJ1-2; a possible D gene is TRBD1 (5 bases). Germline V gene sequence: CDR1 MNHNY, CDR2 SVGAGI (reference sequence). Trimming cost V 0 bases and J 2 bases, with 7 bases left between them. The CDR3 length is 14 residues. CDR3 coding DNA: TGTGCCAGCAGTTACTCCGGGGACAACTATGGCTACACCTTC. It specifies CASSYSGDNYGYTF.

This chain connects TRBV7-2 to TRBJ2-7; no clear D. Germline lookup yields CDR1 SGHTA and CDR2 FQGNSA. The CDR3 length is 15 residues. Trimming removed 3 bases at V and 2 bases at J, with 14 bases between. The CDR3 sequence: CASSLLTKGPYEQYF. The CDR3 bases are TGTGCCAGCAGCTTGTTAACCAAAGGGCCCTACGAGCAGTACTTC.

The genes are TRBV30 and TRBJ2-7; tentative D call: TRBD1 (6 bases). Trimming removed 0 bases at V and 2 bases at J, with 11 bases between. The CDR3 is 14 residues long. CDR1 GTSNPN and CDR2 SVGIG come from the germline V gene (reference sequence). As DNA, the CDR3 is TGTGCCTGGAGTGTACAGGGTAGAACCTACGAGCAGTACTTC. Amino acid sequence: CAWSVQGRTYEQYF.